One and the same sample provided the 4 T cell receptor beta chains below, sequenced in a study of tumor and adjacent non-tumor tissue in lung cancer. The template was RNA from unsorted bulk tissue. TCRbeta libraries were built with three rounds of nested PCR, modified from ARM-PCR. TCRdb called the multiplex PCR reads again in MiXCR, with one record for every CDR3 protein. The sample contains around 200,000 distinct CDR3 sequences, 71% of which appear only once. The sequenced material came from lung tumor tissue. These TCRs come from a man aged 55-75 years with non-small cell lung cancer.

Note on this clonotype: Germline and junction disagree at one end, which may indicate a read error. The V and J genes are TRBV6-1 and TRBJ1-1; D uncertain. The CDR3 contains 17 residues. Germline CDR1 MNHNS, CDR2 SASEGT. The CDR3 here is CANSARRAQVGITEAFF. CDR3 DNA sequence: TGTGCCAACAGTGCCCGGCGGGCGCAGGTTGGGATCACTGAAGCTTTCTTT.

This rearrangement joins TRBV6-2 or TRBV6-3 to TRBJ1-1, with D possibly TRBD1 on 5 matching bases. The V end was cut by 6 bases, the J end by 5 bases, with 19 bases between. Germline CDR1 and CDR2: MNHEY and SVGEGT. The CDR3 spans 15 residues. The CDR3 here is CASRTGEGRRTEAFF. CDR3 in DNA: TGTGCCAGCAGGACGGGCGAGGGGCGGAGAACTGAAGCTTTCTTT.

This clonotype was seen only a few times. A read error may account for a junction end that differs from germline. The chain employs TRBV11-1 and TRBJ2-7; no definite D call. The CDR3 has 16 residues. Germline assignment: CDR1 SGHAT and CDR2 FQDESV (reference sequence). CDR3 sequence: CASSLAICDNSYEQYF. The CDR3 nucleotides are TGTGCCAGTAGCTTGGCGATTTGTGACAACTCCTACGAGCAGTACTTC.

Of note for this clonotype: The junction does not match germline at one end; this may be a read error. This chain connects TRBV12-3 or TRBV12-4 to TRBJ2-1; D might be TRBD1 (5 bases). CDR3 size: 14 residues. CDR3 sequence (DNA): TGTGCCAGCAGTTTGCAGGGTACAGGACCCTGGCAGTCCTTC. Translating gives CASSLQGTGPWQSF.